The 22 T cell receptor beta chains below were found in one sample sequenced in a study of CD8 T cells in ankylosing spondylitis. Study-level points and caveats: A TCR beta motif of fewer than ten highly homologous variants appeared characteristic of ankylosing spondylitis blood.

TCRdb recomputed calls from the 5' RACE reads with MiXCR, one row per CDR3 protein. The sample records some 840,000 distinct CDR3 sequences, 12% being singletons. These TCRs are of unknown antigen specificity. The source material was blood, either unsorted or a sorted T cell fraction (not recorded which). Source of these receptors: a male donor with ankylosing spondylitis.

At least ten counts were recorded for this clonotype. The V call is TRBV5-1, the J call TRBJ1-2, with 7 bases matching TRBD1. The V segment lost 0 bases and the J segment 2 bases; nucleotides outside the gene matches: 4. Germline values: CDR1 SGHRS, CDR2 YFSETQ. The CDR3 consists of 15 residues. CDR3 region: CASSLGGQYNYGYTF. The CDR3 region has the DNA TGCGCCAGCAGCTTGGGGGGACAGTACAACTATGGCTACACCTTC.

The sample holds a few counts of this clonotype. The chain links TRBV28 to TRBJ2-6; D not certain. V was trimmed by 5 bases and J by 0 bases, leaving 8 bases between them. The CDR3 consists of 15 residues. From germline, CDR1 is MDHEN and CDR2 SYDVKM. The CDR3 sequence: CASSTPVSGANVLTF. The DNA for the CDR3 is TGTGCCAGCAGTACCCCTGTCTCTGGGGCCAACGTCCTGACTTTC.

Only a few counts were recorded for this clonotype. The chain employs TRBV27 and TRBJ1-5; possibly TRBD1 for D (6 bases). CDR1 is MNHEY, CDR2 SMNVEV, per germline (reference sequence). V was trimmed by 3 bases and J by 4 bases, leaving 13 bases between them. This CDR3 spans 15 amino acids. The CDR3 sequence: CASSLFGDTNQPQHF. The CDR3 DNA sequence: TGTGCCAGCAGTTTGTTTGGGGACACGAATCAGCCCCAGCATTTT.

This clonotype was counted at least ten times. The rearrangement joins TRBV29-1 to TRBJ1-3, with D tentatively TRBD1 (6 bases). The V end lost 1 base, the J end lost 2 bases, and 15 bases lay between the germline ends. The germline V gene has CDR1 SQVTM and CDR2 ANQGSEA. The CDR3 covers 16 residues. CDR3 amino acids: CSVEGGIGGPGNTIYF. The CDR3 DNA sequence: TGCAGCGTTGAAGGGGGAATCGGGGGCCCTGGAAACACCATATATTTT.

This clonotype has just a few counts. V and J are TRBV7-2 and TRBJ2-7; D unclear. The CDR3 totals 11 residues. The germline gives CDR1 SGHTA, CDR2 FQGNSA. The germline V and J ends were trimmed by 7 bases and 3 bases, with 7 bases remaining between them. The CDR3 region is CASTLHYEQYF. For the CDR3, the DNA is TGTGCCAGCACCCTTCACTACGAGCAGTACTTC.

This clonotype was observed a handful of times. This sequence joins TRBV6-1 and TRBJ1-3; D gene unclear. CDR1 is MNHNS, CDR2 SASEGT, per germline. The CDR3 sequence is 12 residues long. Trimming removed 7 bases from V and 0 bases from J, with 4 bases in between. CDR3 residues: CASTLSGNTIYF. CDR3 bases: TGTGCCAGCACGCTCTCTGGAAACACCATATATTTT.

This clonotype has a handful of counts. The genes are TRBV12-3 or TRBV12-4 and TRBJ2-1; D not resolved. The CDR3 is 15 residues long. V was shortened by 4 bases and J by 3 bases, with 13 bases between the two germline ends. CDR3 in amino acids: CASSSGGPIYNEQFF. The CDR3 nucleotides are TGTGCCAGCAGTTCCGGTGGACCCATCTACAATGAGCAGTTCTTC.

This clonotype was observed a few times. The chain recombines TRBV4-3 with TRBJ1-1; D is unresolved. CDR1 and CDR2 from the germline V gene are LGHNA and YSLEER. There are 14 residues in the CDR3. The ends were cut back, 4 bases at V and 1 base at J, with 10 bases in the middle. DNA of the CDR3: TGCGCCAGCAGCCCCTCGACCGAGAACACTGAAGCTTTCTTT. Translation: CASSPSTENTEAFF.

This clonotype has only a few counts. The V gene is TRBV7-3, the J gene TRBJ1-4, with 10 bases fitting TRBD1. CDR1 SGHTA and CDR2 FQGTGA come from the germline V gene. Trimming at V came to 0 bases and at J to 0 bases, leaving 4 bases not matched to a gene. The CDR3 extends over 18 amino acids. CDR3 amino acids: CASSLTEDRGSTNEKLFF. In nucleotides, the CDR3 is TGTGCCAGCAGCTTAACGGAGGACAGGGGGTCAACTAATGAAAAACTGTTTTTT.

This clonotype has a single count. The V call is TRBV7-2, the J call TRBJ2-1, with 13 bases fitting TRBD2. The germline V gene encodes CDR1 SGHTA and CDR2 FQGNSA. This CDR3 is 18 amino acids long. The V and J ends lost 0 bases and 7 bases, in that order; junction bases with no gene match: 9. The CDR3 loop is CASSLAALGLAGVNEQFF. CDR3 coding DNA: TGTGCCAGCAGCTTAGCCGCCCTTGGACTAGCGGGAGTGAATGAGCAGTTCTTC.

There are a few counts of this clonotype. This chain uses TRBV12-5 with TRBJ2-1; possibly TRBD1 or TRBD2 for D (5 bases each). The CDR3 has 19 residues. Germline V gives CDR1 LGHNT, CDR2 FRNRAP. V was cut by 2 bases and J by 6 bases, with 26 bases left in between. The CDR3 nucleotides are TGTGCTAGTGGTTTGACCCGGGACGGGACCCTCCCTGCTCCCAATGAGCAGTTCTTC. It yields the protein CASGLTRDGTLPAPNEQFF. Full variable domain (remainder filled in from reference TRBV12-5 and TRBJ2-1): DARVTQTPRHKVTEMGQEVTMRCQPILGHNTVFWYRQTMMQGLELLAYFRNRAPLDDSGMPKDRFSAEMPDATLATLKIQPSEPRDSAVYFCASGLTRDGTLPAPNEQFFGPGTRLTVL.

This clonotype was seen more than once but under ten times. The V and J genes are TRBV12-3 or TRBV12-4 and TRBJ2-1; D uncertain. The CDR3 sequence is 12 residues long. Trimming removed 5 bases at V and 6 bases at J, with 8 bases between. The CDR3 DNA sequence: TGTGCCAGCAGTCAACTTCGCAATGAGCAGTTCTTC. Translated: CASSQLRNEQFF.

The rearrangement uses TRBV11-2 and TRBJ2-5; tentatively, D is TRBD2 (5 bases). Germline V gives CDR1 SGHAT, CDR2 FQNNGV. V shed 2 bases and J shed 6 bases, with 7 bases lying between them. The CDR3 runs to 12 residues. In nucleotides, the CDR3 is TGTGCCAGCAGCTTATGGAGGCAGACCCAGTACTTC. It encodes CASSLWRQTQYF.

This clonotype occurred many times. The chain links TRBV6-5 to TRBJ2-7; 8 bases fit TRBD2. J gave up 3 bases and V 4 bases, and 5 bases lay outside the gene matches. CDR3 length: 14 amino acids. The V gene's germline CDR1 is MNHEY and CDR2 SVGAGI. The CDR3 is CASSFGLANYEQYF. CDR3 nucleotides: TGTGCCAGCAGTTTCGGACTAGCAAACTACGAGCAGTACTTC.

This clonotype appeared a few times. The CDR3 DNA reads TGCGCCAGCAGCTTGGTACCCGACAGAACCGAGCAGTACTTC. Protein product: CASSLVPDRTEQYF. V and J are TRBV5-1 and TRBJ2-7, with a possible D match to TRBD1 (5 bases). The CDR3 runs to 14 residues. The ends were cut back, 0 bases at V and 6 bases at J, with 13 bases in the middle. The germline V gene has CDR1 SGHRS and CDR2 YFSETQ.

This clonotype has only a few counts. The chain combines TRBV7-2 with TRBJ2-7; a possible D gene is TRBD2 (5 bases). CDR3 length: 13 residues. Trimming took off 1 base at V and 3 bases at J, with 7 bases between the two ends. CDR1 is SGHTA, CDR2 FQGNSA, per germline. The CDR3 bases are TGTGCCAGCAGCTTAGTGGAGGTCTACGAGCAGTACTTC. Its protein is CASSLVEVYEQYF. Filled out from reference TRBV7-2 and TRBJ2-7, the complete variable domain reads GAGVSQSPSNKVTEKGKDVELRCDPISGHTALYWYRQSLGQGLEFLIYFQGNSAPDKSGLPSDRFSAERTGGSVSTLTIQRTQQEDSAVYLCASSLVEVYEQYFGPGTRLTVT.

This clonotype was detected only a few times. The V call is TRBV28, the J call TRBJ2-2, with 9 bases fitting TRBD1. This CDR3 region has 17 residues. CDR1 and CDR2 from the germline V gene are MDHEN and SYDVKM. Trimming took 5 bases from V and 0 from J; bases not matched to a gene: 7. CDR3 loop: CASSKWDRASNTGELFF. For the CDR3, the DNA is TGTGCCAGCAGTAAATGGGACAGGGCTTCGAACACCGGGGAGCTGTTTTTT. Full variable domain (outside the CDR3, taken from reference TRBV28 and TRBJ2-2): DVKVTQSSRYLVKRTGEKVFLECVQDMDHENMFWYRQDPGLGLRLIYFSYDVKMKEKGDIPEGYSVSREKKERFSLILESASTNQTSMYLCASSKWDRASNTGELFFGEGSRLTVL.

The J gene is TRBJ1-2, the V gene TRBV6-5; D uncertain. CDR1 MNHEY and CDR2 SVGAGI come from the germline V gene. This CDR3 is 14 amino acids long. Between the trimmed V and J ends, which lost 2 bases and 7 bases, there was a span of 14 bases. This CDR3 reads CASSYGREAGGYTF. CDR3 DNA sequence: TGTGCCAGCAGTTACGGGCGGGAAGCGGGTGGCTACACCTTC.

This clonotype has at least ten counts. The chain combines TRBV4-3 with TRBJ2-1; TRBD2 agrees at 9 bases. Germline trimming cut 3 bases from V and 5 bases from J; bases unmatched to any gene: 14. This CDR3 has 18 residues. Germline CDR1 and CDR2: LGHNA and YSLEER. Written as DNA, the CDR3 is TGCGCCAGCAGCCAGGTACCTAGCGGGGCCCGCGGGAACAATGAGCAGTTCTTC. It specifies CASSQVPSGARGNNEQFF.

The rearrangement links TRBV29-1 to TRBJ2-6; the D is unclear. V was trimmed by 5 bases and J by 4 bases, leaving 12 bases between them. Germline CDR1 SQVTM, CDR2 ANQGSEA. The CDR3 runs to 14 residues. The CDR3 region has the DNA TGCAGCGTTAGTGTCAGCTCGGGGGCCAACGTCCTGACTTTC. Encoded protein: CSVSVSSGANVLTF.

This clonotype was picked up many times. The rearrangement links TRBV20-1 to TRBJ1-1; D unresolved. Germline loops: CDR1 DFQATT, CDR2 SNEGSKA (reference sequence). The V gene lost 0 bases and the J gene lost 1 base, with 9 bases spanning the gap. The CDR3 runs 14 residues. The DNA for the CDR3 is TGCAGTGCTAGAGATGGGCGCACGAACACTGAAGCTTTCTTT. It encodes CSARDGRTNTEAFF.

This clonotype was seen only a few times. The chain uses TRBV9 and TRBJ2-2; D unresolved. V was pared by 4 bases and J by 6 bases, with 13 bases between. From germline, CDR1 is SGDLS and CDR2 YYNGEE. This CDR3 has 14 residues. The CDR3 DNA is TGTGCCAGCAGCCCCCGTCCCGACCCCGGGGAGCTGTTTTTT. As protein: CASSPRPDPGELFF.